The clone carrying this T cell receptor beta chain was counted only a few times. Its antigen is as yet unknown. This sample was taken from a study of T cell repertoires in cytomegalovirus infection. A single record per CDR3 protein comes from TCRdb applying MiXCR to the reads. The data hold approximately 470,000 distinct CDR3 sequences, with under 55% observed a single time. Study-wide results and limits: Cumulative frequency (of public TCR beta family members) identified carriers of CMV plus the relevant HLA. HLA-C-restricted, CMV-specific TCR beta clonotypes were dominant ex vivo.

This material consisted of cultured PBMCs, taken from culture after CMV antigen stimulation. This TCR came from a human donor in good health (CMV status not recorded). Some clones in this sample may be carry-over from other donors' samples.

The CDR3, as DNA: TGTGCCAGCAGCGTCGCCGGGACTAGGGCTTCCGAGCAGTACTTC. It codes for CASSVAGTRASEQYF. The V call is TRBV7-8, the J call TRBJ2-7; TRBD2 matches at 8 bases. Trimming took 5 bases from V and 6 from J; bases not matched to a gene: 12. The germline V gene has CDR1 SGHVS and CDR2 FQNEAQ. The CDR3 is 15 amino acids.